Listed below are T cell receptor beta chains from one sample, sequenced in a study of T cell responses to AZD1222 COVID-19 vaccine. Here immunoSEQ multiplex PCR was the method, and the copy in TCRdb shows in-frame clones only, minus some. The sample yields around 140,000 clones, about 91% seen once. The sequences come from peripheral blood, collected on day 0 of AZD1222 vaccination. The source of these receptors is an adult in good health. Each CDR3 is given with its conserved first and last residue. Each record gives: V gene, clone size, CDR3 length, D gene, J gene, CDR3 protein, CDR3 DNA. A D gene is named only where the DNA matches it firmly. Clone size, where shown, is once, few, many, or a class for clones that have expanded.

TRBV6-5	once	15	NA	TRBJ2-7	CASRDTGSFAYEQYF	TGTGCCAGCAGGGATACAGGGAGCTTTGCCTACGAGCAGTACTTC
TRBV9	NA	15	NA	TRBJ2-2	CASSVVVGTTGELFF	TGTGCCAGCAGCGTAGTTGTGGGGACCACCGGGGAGCTGTTTTTT
TRBV9	NA	18	TRBD2	TRBJ2-1	CASSLGLAGGPGDNEQFF	TGTGCCAGCAGCCTCGGACTAGCGGGGGGACCGGGGGACAATGAGCAGTTCTTC
TRBV6-5	NA	15	TRBD1	TRBJ2-3	CASRFDRGSTDTQYF	TGTGCCAGCAGATTTGACAGGGGGAGCACAGATACGCAGTATTTT
TRBV11-1	NA	16	TRBD2	TRBJ2-1	CASSNSGGLSYNEQFF	TGTGCCAGCAGCAATAGCGGGGGGCTATCCTACAATGAGCAGTTCTTC
TRBV4-3	NA	13	NA	TRBJ2-3	CASSHLSTDTQYF	TGCGCCAGCAGCCACCTGTCCACAGATACGCAGTATTTT
TRBV28	NA	15	TRBD2	TRBJ2-7	CASSLAGLGAYEQYF	TGTGCCAGCAGTTTGGCGGGACTAGGGGCCTACGAGCAGTACTTC
TRBV5-1	NA	16	NA	TRBJ2-2	CASSLVPPDNTGELFF	TGCGCCAGCAGCTTGGTACCACCCGACAACACCGGGGAGCTGTTTTTT
TRBV7-2	once	16	NA	TRBJ1-1	CASSPRDRLMNTEAFF	TGTGCCAGCAGCCCTCGCGACAGACTTATGAACACTGAAGCTTTCTTT
TRBV4-2	few	15	NA	TRBJ2-6	CASSQDSSGANVLTF	TGTGCCAGCAGCCAAGATAGCTCTGGGGCCAACGTCCTGACTTTC
TRBV19	NA	16	NA	TRBJ1-1	CASSMVGAGRDTEAFF	TGTGCCAGTAGTATGGTTGGGGCAGGGCGGGACACTGAAGCTTTCTTT
TRBV30	NA	14	TRBD2	TRBJ2-3	CAWNLAGGSDTQYF	TGTGCCTGGAATCTAGCGGGAGGGTCAGATACGCAGTATTTT
TRBV7-8	once	16	NA	TRBJ1-1	CASSPWVDRTNTEAFF	TGTGCCAGCAGCCCGTGGGTGGACAGAACCAACACTGAAGCTTTCTTT
TRBV12-3/TRBV12-4	NA	12	NA	TRBJ1-1	CASSSGYTEAFF	TGTGCCAGCAGCTCTGGGTACACTGAAGCTTTCTTT
TRBV12-5	NA	13	TRBD1	TRBJ1-4	CASGDGQGEKLFF	TGTGCTAGTGGAGATGGACAGGGGGAAAAACTGTTTTTT
TRBV10-2	NA	15	TRBD1	TRBJ2-3	CASSWTGGETDTQYF	TGCGCCAGCAGTTGGACAGGGGGCGAAACAGATACGCAGTATTTT
TRBV12-3/TRBV12-4	NA	13	NA	TRBJ1-3	CASSFYSGNTIYF	TGTGCCAGCAGTTTCTACTCTGGAAACACCATATATTTT